This is a list of T cell receptor beta chains from one sample in a study of cytomegalovirus exposure and HLA in healthy donors. Generated by immunoSEQ multiplex PCR, the TCRdb table keeps only in-frame clones and is missing some. Among about 220,000 clones listed, approximately 86% were seen once. Sequences were obtained from PBMCs. The receptors were gathered from a woman under 30 in good health and CMV-seronegative. CDR3s include the opening cysteine and the closing phenylalanine or tryptophan. The D gene is left open where the match is weak. Size is omitted from some rows. Given values are once, few, many or a class for expanded clones.

>TRBV27|TRBJ1-2|TRBD1|NA
TGTGCCAGCAGTTTACAGGGGGACAGCTATGGCTACACCTTC
CASSLQGDSYGYTF
>TRBV2|TRBJ1-3|TRBD1|NA
TGTGCCAGCAGTGAAGACGTTGCAGGGGGCGGAAACACCATATATTTT
CASSEDVAGGGNTIYF
>TRBV11-2|TRBJ2-7|TRBD1|NA
TGTGCCAGCAGCGGGGGTATCGGGACAGATTCCTACGAGCAGTACTTC
CASSGGIGTDSYEQYF
>TRBV27|TRBJ2-3|NA|NA
TGTGCCAGCAGTTTCACAGGGCGCCCAGATACGCAGTATTTT
CASSFTGRPDTQYF
>TRBV5-1|TRBJ1-1|TRBD1|NA
TGCGCCAGCAGCTTGGGGACAGGGGCCAACACTGAAGCTTTCTTT
CASSLGTGANTEAFF
>TRBV6-4|TRBJ2-7|NA|NA
TGTGCCACTACAGGGCAGGGATGGTACGAGCAGTACTTC
CATTGQGWYEQYF
>TRBV5-4|TRBJ2-1|TRBD2|once
TGTGCCAGCAGCCGTGGAGGAGGACTAGCGGTGCATGAGCAGTTCTTC
CASSRGGGLAVHEQFF
>TRBV28|TRBJ2-7|NA|NA
TGTGCCAGCAGTGGGACAACGACCCCGTCCCCCTACGAGCAGTACTTC
CASSGTTTPSPYEQYF
>TRBV11-2|TRBJ2-2|TRBD1|once
TGTGCCAGCAGCTACTGGACAGGAAACACCGGGGAGCTGTTTTTT
CASSYWTGNTGELFF
>TRBV28|TRBJ2-3|NA|NA
TGTGCCAGCAGTTTCGGTCGCTCCCCAACGCAGTATTTT
CASSFGRSPTQYF
>TRBV7-9|TRBJ1-2|TRBD1|NA
TGTGCCAGCAGCCCTCCGGGACAGGGGTATGGCTACACCTTC
CASSPPGQGYGYTF
>TRBV2|TRBJ2-7|TRBD2|NA
TGTGCCAGCAGCGAGAATAGCGGGGACGAGCAGTACTTC
CASSENSGDEQYF
>TRBV5-4|TRBJ1-1|TRBD1|NA
TGTGCCAGCAGCCCCGGGACAGGGCACACTGAAGCTTTCTTT
CASSPGTGHTEAFF
>TRBV15|TRBJ1-2|NA|NA
TGTGCCACCAGCAGAGATCTAGGGGCTTATGGCTACACCTTC
CATSRDLGAYGYTF
>TRBV28|TRBJ2-7|TRBD1|NA
TGTGCCAGCAGTTCACGGGACAGGGCTACCTACGAGCAGTACTTC
CASSSRDRATYEQYF
>TRBV14|TRBJ2-7|NA|NA
TGTGCCAGCAGCCAAGCCGGACAGTACCACTACGAGCAGTACTTC
CASSQAGQYHYEQYF
>TRBV7-2|TRBJ2-2|NA|NA
TGTGCCAGCAGCACATCGCGGACCGGGGAGCTGTTTTTT
CASSTSRTGELFF
>TRBV5-6|TRBJ2-1|TRBD2|NA
TGTGCCAGCACCCTGGGATGGCGGGAGTCCTACAATGAGCAGTTCTTC
CASTLGWRESYNEQFF
>TRBV6-5|TRBJ2-7|NA|NA
TGTGCCAGCAGTTACTACGACACAAGATACGAGCAGTACTTC
CASSYYDTRYEQYF
>TRBV12-5|TRBJ1-1|TRBD1|NA
TGTGCTAGTGGTCACAAGACAGGGGAACTTAGAACTGAAGCTTTCTTT
CASGHKTGELRTEAFF
>TRBV27|TRBJ1-1|NA|NA
TGTGCCAGCAGTCTAACACCGGGACATATGAACACTGAAGCTTTCTTT
CASSLTPGHMNTEAFF
>TRBV5-1|TRBJ1-1|NA|once
TGCGCCAGCCACAACAAGAACACTGAAGCTTTCTTT
CASHNKNTEAFF
>TRBV2|TRBJ2-1|TRBD2|NA
TGTGCCAGCACCTACTCCCTCCACAGCGGGAGGAGCTCCTACAATGAGCAGTTCTTC
CASTYSLHSGRSSYNEQFF
>TRBV6-5|TRBJ1-2|TRBD1|few
TGTGCCAGCACCTACAGGGGGCGAGGCTACACCTTC
CASTYRGRGYTF
>TRBV19|TRBJ2-7|TRBD1|NA
TGTGCCAGTAGTGCCTTACAGGGGGCGACCTACGAGCAGTACTTC
CASSALQGATYEQYF
>TRBV6-5|TRBJ2-2|NA|few
TGTGCCAGCAGGGGACACCCTGGGGAGCTGTTTTTT
CASRGHPGELFF
>TRBV27|TRBJ2-1|TRBD2|NA
TGTGCCAGCAGTTTATCCACACTAGCGGGAGCAAACAATGAGCAGTTCTTC
CASSLSTLAGANNEQFF
>TRBV4-3|TRBJ1-4|TRBD1|NA
TGCGCCAGCAGCCAAGAGCCCGGACAGGGTTCTATAAAACTGTTTTTT
CASSQEPGQGSIKLFF
>TRBV15|TRBJ2-1|NA|NA
TGTGCCACCAGCAGAGCGACAAGTGTCAGTCAGGAGCAGTTCTTC
CATSRATSVSQEQFF
>TRBV5-4|TRBJ2-2|NA|NA
TGTGCCAGCAGCGAACCTCGAGGCGGAACCGGGGAGCTGTTTTTT
CASSEPRGGTGELFF
>TRBV4-1|TRBJ2-1|TRBD1|NA
TGCGCCAGCAGCCCCTCAGGGGGCGCGTCCTACAATGAGCAGTTCTTC
CASSPSGGASYNEQFF
>TRBV30|TRBJ2-3|NA|NA
TGTGCCTGGACCCCGGGTCGGGTCACAGATACGCAGTATTTT
CAWTPGRVTDTQYF
>TRBV19|TRBJ1-4|TRBD1|few
TGTGCCAGTAGCCTACTGACAGGGTCGCATGAAAAACTGTTTTTT
CASSLLTGSHEKLFF
>TRBV7-9|TRBJ2-5|TRBD1|NA
TGTGCCAGCAGCCCCCGGACAGGGATCGTGGGAGAGACCCAGTACTTC
CASSPRTGIVGETQYF
>TRBV6-5|TRBJ1-4|TRBD1|NA
TGTGCCAGCAGTTACTCTTACAGGGGGGGTGAAAAACTGTTTTTT
CASSYSYRGGEKLFF
>TRBV11-2|TRBJ2-3|NA|few
TGTGCCAGCAGCTTTGAGGATGCAGATACGCAGTATTTT
CASSFEDADTQYF
>TRBV7-9|TRBJ2-5|NA|NA
TGTGCCAGCCAGGAGCGGCGGGACGGGACCCAGTACTTC
CASQERRDGTQYF
>TRBV6-1|TRBJ2-6|NA|many
TGTGCCAGCAGTCAGACTAACTCTGGGGCCAACGTCCTGACTTTC
CASSQTNSGANVLTF
>TRBV9|TRBJ1-1|NA|few
TGTGCCAGCAGCGTAGCACGGAGCACTGAAGCTTTCTTT
CASSVARSTEAFF
>TRBV28|TRBJ1-2|TRBD1|NA
TGTGCCAGCAGTTTAAGGGACAGTAACTATGGCTACACCTTC
CASSLRDSNYGYTF
>TRBV4-3|TRBJ2-1|NA|NA
TGCGCCAGCAGCCAAGTGGTCTCCACAGGGAAGGGCAATGAGCAGTTCTTC
CASSQVVSTGKGNEQFF
>TRBV18|TRBJ1-2|NA|NA
TGTGCCAGCACTACTCAGGGCAGAGCCGACTATGGCTACACCTTC
CASTTQGRADYGYTF
>TRBV10-1|TRBJ1-1|NA|NA
TGCGCCAGCAGTGAGTCGGCAACCGGAGGACCTGAAGCTTTCTTT
CASSESATGGPEAFF
>TRBV7-2|TRBJ2-7|TRBD2|NA
TGTGCCAGCAGCTTAGGTCTAGCGGTAAGCTCCTACGAGCAGTACTTC
CASSLGLAVSSYEQYF
>TRBV9|TRBJ1-1|TRBD1|NA
TGTGCCAGCAGCGTAAGTGTGGACAGGGTCAACACTGAAGCTTTCTTT
CASSVSVDRVNTEAFF
>TRBV19|TRBJ1-1|NA|once
TGTGCCAGTAGATCAGAGGGAATGAACACTGAAGCTTTCTTT
CASRSEGMNTEAFF
>TRBV28|TRBJ1-5|NA|NA
TGTGCCACTCTACAGGGTATACTAAGGCCCCAGCATTTT
CATLQGILRPQHF
>TRBV7-9|TRBJ2-7|TRBD1|NA
TGTGCCAGCAGCCAAGGGGGCTACCGGGACCGCACCTACGAGCAGTACTTC
CASSQGGYRDRTYEQYF
>TRBV7-9|TRBJ1-1|NA|NA
TGTGCCAGCAGTCAACAGGTTCCCACTGAAGCTTTCTTT
CASSQQVPTEAFF
>TRBV10-3|TRBJ1-1|NA|NA
TGTGCCATCAGATCCACAGGGTCTGAAGCTTTCTTT
CAIRSTGSEAFF
>TRBV2|TRBJ2-3|TRBD2|NA
TGTGCCAGCAGTGGAGCGGGAGGGGGAGATACGCAGTATTTT
CASSGAGGGDTQYF
>TRBV5-1|TRBJ2-3|TRBD2|NA
TGCGCCAGCAGCTTGTCTAGCGGGGTGTCCACAGATACGCAGTATTTT
CASSLSSGVSTDTQYF
>TRBV7-9|TRBJ2-3|TRBD2|once
TGTGCCAGCAGCTCCACTAGCGGGAGTCAGTTGCGAGATACGCAGTATTTT
CASSSTSGSQLRDTQYF
>TRBV7-2|TRBJ2-2|TRBD1|NA
TGTGCCAGCAGCGTCACTACAGGGGGAAGCGGGGAGCTGTTTTTT
CASSVTTGGSGELFF
>TRBV28|TRBJ1-4|TRBD1|NA
TGTGCCAGCAGTTTATTAACAGGGGGCCGTGGAAAACTGTTTTTT
CASSLLTGGRGKLFF
>TRBV27|TRBJ1-2|TRBD1|few
TGTGCCAGCAGTTTATCGGGACAGGGCTCTGGTGGCTACACCTTC
CASSLSGQGSGGYTF
>TRBV29-1|TRBJ2-1|NA|once
TGCAGCGTTGACAATACCCCACTGAATCTTAACGGGAATGAGCAGTTCTTC
CSVDNTPLNLNGNEQFF
>TRBV19|TRBJ2-5|NA|NA
TGTGCCAGTAGTATTCGCAGGGAACTTATGGAGACCCAGTACTTC
CASSIRRELMETQYF